This TCR beta chain was recovered during a study of T cell repertoires in cytomegalovirus infection. For the study at large: Carrying CMV and the relevant HLA type showed in public TCR beta signatures.

One entry per CDR3 protein results from TCRdb running MiXCR on the reads. The profile shows roughly 130,000 distinct CDR3 sequences, roughly 25% of them singletons. Whole-study findings and limits: CMV-specific TCR beta clonotypes restricted by HLA-C were the ones dominating the ex vivo response.

As regards this clonotype: The antigen is undetermined.

V lost 6 bases to trimming and J lost 8 bases, with 19 bases between them. Germline V lookup: CDR1 MNHEY, CDR2 SVGAGI. This CDR3 contains 15 residues. The specimen sequenced was PBMCs, sequenced either directly or after in vitro stimulation (not recorded which). This sequence was found in a human donor in good health (CMV status not recorded). Some clones in this sample may be carry-over from other donors' samples. V usage is TRBV6-5 and J usage is TRBJ1-4; D unclear. The CDR3 region has the DNA TGTGCCAGCAGGTCGTACGGAGTAACGAAAGAAAAACTGTTTTTT. Its protein product is CASRSYGVTKEKLFF.